The 29 T cell receptor beta chains listed next were all sequenced from one sample in a study of control samples from healthy donors and cancer patients. The assay was immunoSEQ multiplex PCR, and TCRdb's table has in-frame clones only and misses some. The sample includes about 99,000 clones, approximately 90% of them seen just once. The specimen sequenced was PBMCs. The receptor source for this set is a man aged 55 to 70 with lung cancer.

The chain uses TRBV24-1 and TRBJ1-5; 7 positions agree with TRBD1. V was clipped by 3 bases and J by 9 bases; unmatched bases: 7. The CDR3 extends over 14 amino acids. Germline assignment: CDR1 KGHDR and CDR2 SFDVKD. CDR3 DNA sequence: TGTGCCACCAGTGATGGGACAGCCCAAGGGCCCCAGCATTTT. Amino acid sequence: CATSDGTAQGPQHF.

The chain links TRBV7-3 to TRBJ1-1; the D gene is possibly TRBD1 (5 bases). Germline V lookup: CDR1 SGHTA, CDR2 FQGTGA. Trimming left V 1 base short and J 0 bases short, with 9 bases between. The CDR3 consists of 15 residues. The CDR3 region has the DNA TGTGCCAGCAGCTTAATTCAGGGTATGAACACTGAAGCTTTCTTT. This gives the protein CASSLIQGMNTEAFF.

This clone was seen repeatedly, ten times or more. The chain employs TRBV3-1 (or the pseudogene TRBV3-2) and TRBJ1-2, with 10 bases fitting TRBD1. Trimming removed 1 base from V and 8 bases from J; junction bases left unmatched: 7. The CDR3 extends over 15 amino acids. Per germline, CDR1 LGHDT and CDR2 YNNKEL (reference sequence). The CDR3 sequence is CASSQAGTGVRGYTF. DNA for the CDR3: TGTGCCAGCAGCCAAGCCGGGACAGGGGTGAGGGGCTACACCTTC.

J is TRBJ1-4 and V is TRBV24-1, with TRBD1 matching 7 bases. The CDR3 consists of 16 residues. Germline V gives CDR1 KGHDR, CDR2 SFDVKD. V was pared by 2 bases and J by 6 bases, with 8 bases of the junction left unmatched. CDR3 region: CATSDSRQGGDEKLFF. The CDR3 DNA reads as TGTGCCACCAGTGATTCGAGACAGGGTGGGGATGAAAAACTGTTTTTT.

CDR3 in amino acids: CASSLGSASGELFF. CDR3 coding DNA: TGCGCCAGCAGCTTGGGCTCCGCGAGCGGGGAGCTGTTTTTT. The V call is TRBV5-1, the J call TRBJ2-2, with D unclear. Trimming pared 0 bases from V and 7 bases from J, leaving 10 bases between. This CDR3 is built from 14 residues. The germline CDR1 and CDR2 sequences are SGHRS and YFSETQ.

This rearrangement joins TRBV27 to TRBJ1-2, with D possibly matching TRBD1 (6 bases). The CDR3 extends over 14 amino acids. Germline V lookup: CDR1 MNHEY, CDR2 SMNVEV (reference sequence). V shed 5 bases and J shed 4 bases, with 14 bases lying between them. CDR3 residues: CASSTTGGLYGYTF. Here the CDR3 DNA reads TGTGCCAGCAGTACGACGGGGGGGCTCTATGGCTACACCTTC.

This clone was seen only once. The V gene is TRBV2, the J gene TRBJ2-1; the match to TRBD2 covers 10 bases. V was pared by 5 bases and J by 9 bases, with 10 bases of the junction left unmatched. The CDR3 is 15 residues long. Germline V CDR1 and CDR2: SNHLY, FYNNEI. CDR3 coding DNA: TGTGCCAGCAGTCGGGCTCTAGCGGGGGTGACTGAGCAGTTCTTC. Its protein product is CASSRALAGVTEQFF.

The rearrangement uses TRBV2 and TRBJ2-3, with 10 bases matching TRBD2. V gave up 6 bases and J gave up 6 bases; unmatched junction bases: 6. The CDR3 has 14 residues. The V gene's germline CDR1 is SNHLY and CDR2 FYNNEI. The CDR3 DNA is TGTGCCAGCAGCGGCCTAGCGGGGGTGGATACGCAGTATTTT. This gives the protein CASSGLAGVDTQYF. Looking up the rest from reference TRBV2 and TRBJ2-3 gives the full variable domain: EPEVTQTPSHQVTQMGQEVILRCVPISNHLYFYWYRQILGQKVEFLVSFYNNEISEKSEIFDDQFSVERPDGSNFTLKIRSTKLEDSAMYFCASSGLAGVDTQYFGPGTRLTVL.

This chain connects TRBV10-3 to TRBJ2-5; 11 nucleotides line up with TRBD1. Germline assignment: CDR1 ENHRY and CDR2 SYGVKD. The CDR3 contains 15 residues. V lost 6 bases and J lost 5; bases outside the gene matches: 8. Here the CDR3 DNA reads TGTGCCATCAGATTCGGACAGGGGGCGGATGAGACCCAGTACTTC. This translates into CAIRFGQGADETQYF.

On this clone: The sample carries other DNA sequences with the same CDR3. V gene TRBV3-1 (or the pseudogene TRBV3-2) combines with J gene TRBJ1-1; D gene ambiguous. V was pared by 1 base and J by 4 bases, with 7 bases between. The CDR3 sequence is 13 residues long. Germline V lookup: CDR1 LGHDT, CDR2 YNNKEL (reference sequence). CDR3 nucleotides: TGTGCCAGCAGCCAAGGAGGGATCACTGAAGCTTTCTTT. Encoded protein: CASSQGGITEAFF.

The chain links TRBV29-1 to TRBJ2-7, with 14 bases lining up with TRBD2. V lost 5 bases, J lost 1 base, and 1 base stayed unmatched. Germline CDR1 and CDR2: SQVTM and ANQGSEA. The CDR3 has 14 amino acids. CDR3 DNA sequence: TGCAGCGTTCGACTAGCGGGGGGGTCCTACGAGCAGTACTTC. It specifies CSVRLAGGSYEQYF.

The V call is TRBV11-1, the J call TRBJ2-4; the match to TRBD1 covers 8 bases. Germline lookup yields CDR1 SGHAT and CDR2 FQDESV (reference sequence). Unmatched junction bases numbered 7, after V lost 0 bases and J lost 0 bases. The CDR3 is 18 residues long. CDR3 protein: CASSLARTGSLAKNIQYF. DNA for the CDR3: TGTGCCAGCAGCTTAGCACGGACAGGGTCCCTAGCCAAAAACATTCAGTACTTC.

CDR3 DNA: TGTGCCAGCAGCCCGGGGACCCCAGATACGCAGTATTTT. This encodes CASSPGTPDTQYF. The chain carries TRBV4-2 and TRBJ2-3, with D tentatively TRBD1 or TRBD2 (5 bases each). The germline V gene encodes CDR1 LGHNA and CDR2 YNFKEQ. The CDR3 has 13 amino acids. The V gene lost 4 bases and the J gene lost 4 bases, with 9 bases spanning the gap.

This clone showed up just once. V usage is TRBV6-5 and J usage is TRBJ1-5; tentative D call: TRBD1 (6 bases). The CDR3 is made up of 13 amino acids. Germline loops: CDR1 MNHEY, CDR2 SVGAGI. V shed 6 bases and J shed 6 bases, with 12 bases lying between them. In DNA form, the CDR3 reads TGTGCCAGCAGCCAGGGGAGGGGTCAGCCCCAGCATTTT. It encodes CASSQGRGQPQHF.

The chain joins TRBV6-5 to TRBJ1-2, with a possible D match to TRBD1 (5 bases). CDR3 length: 15 amino acids. Germline V gene lookup returns CDR1 MNHEY and CDR2 SVGAGI. Deletions cut 6 bases from V and 1 base from J, with 15 bases between. CDR3 in amino acids: CASSRGAGFNYGYTF. The CDR3 DNA reads TGTGCCAGCAGCCGAGGGGCAGGGTTTAACTATGGCTACACCTTC.

The rearrangement links TRBV29-1 to TRBJ2-7; D tentatively reads TRBD1 or TRBD2 (5 bases each). V lost 7 bases and J lost 3, with 16 bases in between. The CDR3 has 13 residues. Per the germline V gene, CDR1 is SQVTM and CDR2 is ANQGSEA. The CDR3 coding sequence is TGCAGCGGGAGACCTGGGGGTAGCTACGAGCAGTACTTC. It yields the protein CSGRPGGSYEQYF.

The chain uses TRBV5-1 and TRBJ2-6; D is undetermined. The V end was cut by 1 base, the J end by 0 bases, with 11 bases between. The CDR3 is 17 amino acids. Germline CDR1 is SGHRS and CDR2 is YFSETQ. CDR3 sequence reads: CASSLTLGVSGANVLTF. CDR3 nucleotide sequence: TGCGCCAGCAGCTTGACTTTAGGAGTCTCTGGGGCCAACGTCCTGACTTTC. Complete variable domain (other parts from reference TRBV5-1 and TRBJ2-6): KAGVTQTPRYLIKTRGQQVTLSCSPISGHRSVSWYQQTPGQGLQFLFEYFSETQRNKGNFPGRFSGRQFSNSRSEMNVSTLELGDSALYLCASSLTLGVSGANVLTFGAGSRLTVL.

The chain is built from TRBV2 and TRBJ1-2; tentative D call: TRBD1 (6 bases). The CDR3 totals 14 residues. In germline, CDR1 is SNHLY, CDR2 FYNNEI. V shed 6 bases and J shed 4 bases, with 15 bases lying between them. The CDR3 nucleotides are TGTGCCAGCAGACGGAGGGAGGGGGTCTATGGCTACACCTTC. Its translation is CASRRREGVYGYTF.

The genes are TRBV10-3 and TRBJ2-3; 8 positions agree with TRBD1. The J segment lost 1 base and the V segment lost 6 bases, leaving 6 bases of the junction unmatched. The germline gives CDR1 ENHRY, CDR2 SYGVKD. This CDR3 has 15 amino acids. CDR3 coding DNA: TGTGCCATCAGCGCGCCGGGACAGGGCACAGATACGCAGTATTTT. Encoded protein: CAISAPGQGTDTQYF.

The chain uses TRBV19 and TRBJ1-5, with D maybe TRBD1 (6 bases). Germline V CDR1 and CDR2: LNHDA, SQIVND (reference sequence). V shed 2 bases and J shed 6 bases, with 17 bases lying between them. This CDR3 region has 16 residues. CDR3 coding DNA: TGTGCCAGTAGTATACTACCTCGGCAGGGGATTCAGCCCCAGCATTTT. It translates to CASSILPRQGIQPQHF.

The rearrangement links TRBV18 to TRBJ2-5, with TRBD2 matching over 8 bases. V shed 5 bases, J shed 5 bases, and the junction held 10 bases outside the gene matches. The CDR3 loop spans 15 amino acids. Germline V gene lookup returns CDR1 KGHSH and CDR2 LQKENI. CDR3: CASSSGQAGVETQYF. CDR3 coding DNA: TGTGCCAGCTCATCGGGACAAGCGGGGGTGGAGACCCAGTACTTC.

The gene calls are TRBV5-1 and TRBJ2-5, with D tentatively TRBD1 or TRBD2 (6 bases each). V shed 4 bases and J shed 5 bases, with 18 bases lying between them. Germline V lookup: CDR1 SGHRS, CDR2 YFSETQ. CDR3 length equals 15 residues. The DNA for the CDR3 is TGCGCCAGCAGCACCCTTGGACGGGGGCGGGAGACCCAGTACTTC. This encodes CASSTLGRGRETQYF.

The CDR3 DNA reads TGTGCCAGCAGCCCAAGAACAGGGGATAGCAATCAGCCCCAGCATTTT. Its protein is CASSPRTGDSNQPQHF. The chain couples TRBV27 to TRBJ1-5; 7 bases fit TRBD1. CDR1 and CDR2 from the germline V gene are MNHEY and SMNVEV (reference sequence). The length of the CDR3 is 16 residues. V shed 6 bases and J 0 bases; nucleotides not matched to a gene: 8.

This sequence joins TRBV4-1 and TRBJ2-7; 7 bases fit TRBD1. J was trimmed by 6 bases and V by 2 bases; bases with no gene match: 10. The length of the CDR3 is 15 residues. Germline assignment: CDR1 MGHRA and CDR2 YSYEKL. The CDR3: CASSQPGTVIAEQYV. CDR3 DNA: TGCGCCAGCAGCCAACCTGGGACAGTCATCGCCGAGCAGTACGTC.

The rearrangement joins TRBV27 to TRBJ2-5, with 9 bases identical to TRBD1. The CDR3 totals 14 residues. The V gene end was trimmed by 0 bases and the J gene end by 4 bases; junction bases not matched to a gene: 0. The germline gives CDR1 MNHEY, CDR2 SMNVEV (reference sequence). The DNA for the CDR3 is TGTGCCAGCAGTTTATCGACAGGGGGAGAGACCCAGTACTTC. This sequence encodes CASSLSTGGETQYF.

The rearrangement uses TRBV3-1 (or the pseudogene TRBV3-2) and TRBJ2-2; perhaps TRBD1 as D (7 bases). Looked up from germline, CDR1 is LGHDT and CDR2 is YNNKEL (reference sequence). With 2 bases removed from V and 6 bases from J, the gap between germline ends came to 16 bases. This CDR3 comprises 16 residues. The CDR3 spells CASSQNRGGRAGELFF. The CDR3 nucleotides read TGTGCCAGCAGCCAAAACAGGGGAGGAAGGGCCGGGGAGCTGTTTTTT.

The chain links TRBV10-3 to TRBJ2-7; 8 bases map to TRBD2. V lost 0 bases, J lost 6 bases, and 4 bases stayed unmatched. The CDR3 has 14 amino acids. Germline CDR1 ENHRY, CDR2 SYGVKD. CDR3 protein: CAISESGGAREQYV. CDR3 nucleotide sequence: TGTGCCATCAGTGAGTCCGGGGGGGCACGCGAGCAGTACGTC.

V and J are TRBV4-1 and TRBJ2-6; D is uncertain. The germline gives CDR1 MGHRA, CDR2 YSYEKL. The CDR3 covers 19 residues. Trimming cost V 3 bases and J 1 base, with 19 bases left between them. CDR3 sequence: CASSHQVLGLGSGANVLTF. CDR3 sequence (DNA): TGCGCCAGCAGCCATCAGGTGCTTGGTCTGGGTTCTGGGGCCAACGTCCTGACTTTC.

This chain uses TRBV29-1 with TRBJ1-2; D might be TRBD1 (6 bases). This CDR3 is 15 amino acids long. Trimming pared 4 bases from V and 0 bases from J, leaving 15 bases between. The germline V gene has CDR1 SQVTM and CDR2 ANQGSEA. Written as DNA, the CDR3 is TGCAGCGTTGTAGTTCCGGGACAACCTAACTATGGCTACACCTTC. Residues: CSVVVPGQPNYGYTF.